What follows are 19 T cell receptor beta chains derived from one specimen sequenced in a study of T cell responses to AZD1222 COVID-19 vaccine. The assay was immunoSEQ multiplex PCR, and TCRdb's table has in-frame clones only and misses some. The sample lists around 100,000 clones; roughly 91% were seen once. The sequenced sample was peripheral blood, obtained on day 0 of AZD1222 vaccination. These TCRs come from an adult in good health.

The chain links TRBV6-5 to TRBJ2-5, with D possibly matching TRBD1 (6 bases). V dropped 6 bases and J dropped 1 base, with 12 bases sitting between them. This CDR3 has 14 amino acids. Germline CDR1 reads MNHEY; CDR2 reads SVGAGI. The CDR3 DNA sequence: TGTGCCAGCAGGCGGACAGCTTCCCAAGAGACCCAGTACTTC. This encodes CASRRTASQETQYF.

The chain joins TRBV19 to TRBJ2-3; D is perhaps TRBD1 (5 bases). Trimming took off 5 bases at V and 4 bases at J, with 10 bases between the two ends. Germline values: CDR1 LNHDA, CDR2 SQIVND (reference sequence). The CDR3 consists of 13 residues. The CDR3 loop reads CASSPQGADTQYF. DNA for the CDR3: TGTGCCAGTAGTCCGCAGGGCGCAGATACGCAGTATTTT.

The chain carries TRBV30 and TRBJ1-5, with 7 nucleotides matching TRBD1. V lost 0 bases and J lost 0; bases outside the gene matches: 8. The length of the CDR3 is 17 residues. The germline gives CDR1 GTSNPN, CDR2 SVGIG (reference sequence). This chain's CDR3 is CAWSVGRGVDSNQPQHF. Here the CDR3 DNA reads TGTGCCTGGAGTGTGGGCAGGGGGGTGGATAGCAATCAGCCCCAGCATTTT.

The genes are TRBV5-8 and TRBJ2-7, with 8 bases aligning to TRBD1. Losses at the gene ends were 4 bases for V and 4 bases for J; bases not matched to a gene: 10. Germline V CDR1 and CDR2: SGHTS, YDEGEE. The CDR3 is 15 residues long. CDR3 amino acids: CASSADRGPLYEQYF. In DNA form, the CDR3 reads TGTGCCAGCAGCGCTGACAGGGGACCACTTTACGAGCAGTACTTC.

This clone is a singleton in its sample. This chain joins TRBV19 and TRBJ1-5; 7 positions match TRBD1. This CDR3 contains 15 residues. Germline-derived CDR1 and CDR2 are LNHDA and SQIVND (reference sequence). With V trimmed by 6 bases and J by 2 bases, 7 bases remained unmatched. CDR3 amino acids: CASRRTGTGNQPQHF. The CDR3 nucleotides are TGTGCCAGTAGGCGGACAGGAACGGGCAATCAGCCCCAGCATTTT.

The V call is TRBV19, the J call TRBJ1-6; no definite D call. Germline CDR1 reads LNHDA; CDR2 reads SQIVND (reference sequence). The CDR3 length is 13 residues. Trimming shortened V by 7 bases and J by 5 bases, and 9 bases separated the two germline ends. The CDR3, as DNA: TGTGCCAGTAAACCCGAAAATAATTCACCCCTCCACTTT. Protein product: CASKPENNSPLHF.

The V call is TRBV7-2, the J call TRBJ2-7; TRBD1 matches at 10 bases. V trimming: 6 bases; J trimming: 0 bases; junction bases outside the gene matches: 11. CDR3 size: 17 residues. Looked up from germline, CDR1 is SGHTA and CDR2 is FQGNSA. This CDR3 reads CASRRDRGSLSSYEQYF. In DNA, the CDR3 is TGTGCCAGCAGAAGGGACAGGGGCTCCCTAAGCTCCTACGAGCAGTACTTC.

This clone came up once. The chain employs TRBV24-1 and TRBJ2-6, with D possibly being TRBD1 or TRBD2 (6 bases each). The V and J ends lost 8 bases and 2 bases respectively, with 9 bases between them. The CDR3 has 14 amino acids. From germline, CDR1 is KGHDR and CDR2 SFDVKD. CDR3 protein: CATMGGPGANVLTF. The DNA of the CDR3 is TGTGCCACCATGGGGGGCCCTGGGGCCAACGTCCTGACTTTC.

V and J are TRBV6-5 and TRBJ2-3; D is unresolved. V was cut by 6 bases and J by 4 bases, with 11 bases left in between. CDR3 size: 13 residues. Germline assignment: CDR1 MNHEY and CDR2 SVGAGI. Written as DNA, the CDR3 is TGTGCCAGCAGGTTTTCCAGTTCAGATACGCAGTATTTT. Its translation is CASRFSSSDTQYF.

The chain combines TRBV4-3 with TRBJ1-3, with 7 bases lining up with TRBD1. CDR1 is LGHNA and CDR2 is YSLEER in the germline V gene. J was trimmed by 4 bases and V by 4 bases; bases with no gene match: 4. There are 14 residues in the CDR3. This CDR3 is CASSRGQAGNTIYF. In DNA form, the CDR3 reads TGCGCCAGCAGCCGCGGACAGGCCGGAAACACCATATATTTT.

This rearrangement joins TRBV7-2 to TRBJ2-5; perhaps D is TRBD1 or TRBD2 (6 bases each). With 5 bases removed from V and 3 bases from J, the gap between germline ends came to 13 bases. The CDR3 is made up of 14 amino acids. The germline V gene encodes CDR1 SGHTA and CDR2 FQGNSA. The CDR3 sequence is CASSRRGLEETQYF. CDR3 DNA: TGTGCCAGCAGCCGCAGGGGACTGGAAGAGACCCAGTACTTC. Together with reference TRBV7-2 and TRBJ2-5, the CDR3 gives the full variable domain: GAGVSQSPSNKVTEKGKDVELRCDPISGHTALYWYRQSLGQGLEFLIYFQGNSAPDKSGLPSDRFSAERTGGSVSTLTIQRTQQEDSAVYLCASSRRGLEETQYFGPGTRLLVL.

A single count supports this clone. This sequence joins TRBV18 and TRBJ2-7, with 8 positions matching TRBD2. The CDR3 contains 16 residues. J was trimmed by 0 bases and V by 3 bases; bases with no gene match: 7. The germline gives CDR1 KGHSH, CDR2 LQKENI. CDR3 protein: CASSPPGGLSSYEQYF. CDR3 DNA: TGTGCCAGCTCACCCCCGGGGGGGTTGAGCTCCTACGAGCAGTACTTC.

This chain links TRBV6-1 with TRBJ1-4; D is undetermined. Germline V lookup: CDR1 MNHNS, CDR2 SASEGT. V was clipped by 1 base and J by 4 bases, with 10 bases between them. The CDR3 loop spans 15 amino acids. For the CDR3, the DNA is TGTGCCAGCAGTGAAGTAGGGCGAAGTAATGAAAAACTGTTTTTT. Amino acid sequence: CASSEVGRSNEKLFF.

The count of this clone is one. The genes are TRBV21-1 and TRBJ2-5. TRBV21-1 is described as a pseudogene. The CDR3 is 16 amino acids. CDR3 coding DNA: TGTGCCAGCAGCGCCTACTCCGGGCCCCCTGGGGAGACCCAGTACTTC. This gives the protein CASSAYSGPPGETQYF.

The chain uses TRBV2 and TRBJ2-7; the match to TRBD2 covers 7 bases. This CDR3 contains 15 residues. The J segment lost 5 bases and the V segment lost 3 bases, leaving 10 bases of the junction unmatched. The germline gives CDR1 SNHLY, CDR2 FYNNEI. As DNA, the CDR3 is TGTGCCAGCAGTGACCTGGTGATGCGGGAGCACGAGCAGTACTTC. Amino acid sequence: CASSDLVMREHEQYF. The entire variable domain, with the rest obtained from reference TRBV2 and TRBJ2-7, is as follows: EPEVTQTPSHQVTQMGQEVILRCVPISNHLYFYWYRQILGQKVEFLVSFYNNEISEKSEIFDDQFSVERPDGSNFTLKIRSTKLEDSAMYFCASSDLVMREHEQYFGPGTRLTVT.

This rearrangement joins TRBV2 to TRBJ1-3; a possible D gene is TRBD1 (5 bases). Trimming pared 3 bases from V and 3 bases from J, leaving 9 bases between. CDR3 length equals 14 residues. The germline CDR1 and CDR2 sequences are SNHLY and FYNNEI. The CDR3 DNA sequence: TGTGCCAGCAGTGATCAGGGAGGTGGAAACACCATATATTTT. Translating it yields CASSDQGGGNTIYF.

The chain is built from TRBV29-1 and TRBJ2-1; D uncertain. Trimming took off 3 bases at V and 5 bases at J, with 11 bases between the two ends. The CDR3 has 13 residues. Germline lookup yields CDR1 SQVTM and CDR2 ANQGSEA. DNA of the CDR3: TGCAGCGTTGATCCCGGCATGGACAATGAGCAGTTCTTC. Translating it yields CSVDPGMDNEQFF.

The rearrangement links TRBV6-2 or TRBV6-3 to TRBJ2-7, with D possibly being TRBD1 (6 bases). V was shortened by 6 bases and J by 4 bases, with 10 bases between the two germline ends. The CDR3 extends over 12 amino acids. Germline CDR1 MNHEY, CDR2 SVGEGT. The CDR3 sequence: CASSVTGYEQYF. The CDR3 DNA sequence: TGTGCCAGCAGCGTAACAGGGTACGAGCAGTACTTC.

This clone was recorded once. The rearrangement uses TRBV19 and TRBJ2-7; D is unresolved. With 5 bases removed from V and 3 bases from J, the gap between germline ends came to 26 bases. Germline CDR1 reads LNHDA; CDR2 reads SQIVND (reference sequence). The CDR3 totals 18 residues. The CDR3 DNA is TGTGCCAGTAGTCCCACCGTGAACCTCCACAAGATACACTACGAGCAGTACTTC. It translates to CASSPTVNLHKIHYEQYF.